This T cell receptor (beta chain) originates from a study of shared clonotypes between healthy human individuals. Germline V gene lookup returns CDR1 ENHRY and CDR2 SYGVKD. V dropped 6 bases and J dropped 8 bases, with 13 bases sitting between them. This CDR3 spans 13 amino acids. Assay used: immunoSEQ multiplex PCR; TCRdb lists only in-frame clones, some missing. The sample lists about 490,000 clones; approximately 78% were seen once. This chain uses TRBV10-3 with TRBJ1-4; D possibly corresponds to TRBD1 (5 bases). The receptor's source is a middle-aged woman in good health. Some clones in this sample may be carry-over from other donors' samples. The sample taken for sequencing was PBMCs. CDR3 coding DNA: TGTGCCATCAGGGCGCGACAGCTAGAAAAACTGTTTTTT. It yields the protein CAIRARQLEKLFF.